These 5 T cell receptor beta chains originate from one sample sequenced in a study of blood T cell repertoires in COVID-19 (dated by TCRdb to about 2020). Libraries were constructed by the immunoSEQ multiplex PCR assay. The immuneACCESS repertoire file appears here via TCRdb, limited to in-frame rearrangements. These files lack a portion of the clones; in checked studies, under half of the deficit traces to unresolved V genes, and the cause of the others is not known. This sample has approximately 220,000 clones in its table, and approximately 80% of those were observed once. The ten top clones hold less than 6.5% of the sample. Sequences were obtained from peripheral blood. Receptor source: an older woman who had recovered from COVID-19.

The chain couples TRBV7-8 to TRBJ2-7; TRBD1 matches 7 bases. V shed 6 bases, J shed 2 bases, and the junction held 4 bases outside the gene matches. The CDR3 loop spans 13 amino acids. Germline-derived CDR1 and CDR2 are SGHVS and FQNEAQ. For the CDR3, the DNA is TGTGCCAGCAGTGACAGGGTCACCTACGAGCAGTACTTC. It translates to CASSDRVTYEQYF.

This chain links TRBV5-1 with TRBJ2-3, with no clear D. Trimming removed 3 bases at V and 2 bases at J, with 7 bases between. Germline V lookup: CDR1 SGHRS, CDR2 YFSETQ. This CDR3 has 13 amino acids. Here the CDR3 reads CASSSSNTDTQYF. In nucleotides, the CDR3 is TGCGCCAGCAGCTCCTCTAACACAGATACGCAGTATTTT.

The J gene is TRBJ1-5, the V gene TRBV2; the D is unclear. The germline V gene encodes CDR1 SNHLY and CDR2 FYNNEI. The CDR3 length is 14 residues. V was clipped by 7 bases and J by 6 bases, with 16 bases between them. The CDR3 region is CASKVQLGSQPQHF. Written as DNA, the CDR3 is TGTGCCAGCAAGGTACAGTTGGGGAGTCAGCCCCAGCATTTT.

This sequence joins TRBV9 and TRBJ1-3; no clear D gene. The CDR3 runs 15 residues. Germline V CDR1 and CDR2: SGDLS, YYNGEE. Between the trimmed V and J ends, which lost 4 bases and 0 bases, there was a span of 11 bases. CDR3 sequence reads: CASSPALSSGNTIYF. CDR3 bases: TGTGCCAGCAGCCCCGCATTGAGCTCTGGAAACACCATATATTTT.

This rearrangement joins TRBV7-8 to TRBJ2-3; TRBD1 matches at 9 bases. The CDR3 has 16 residues. V was pared by 4 bases and J by 4 bases, with 9 bases of the junction left unmatched. CDR1 and CDR2 (germline): SGHVS, FQNEAQ. CDR3 sequence: CASSSSRDREPDTQYF. The CDR3 bases are TGTGCCAGCAGCTCGAGCCGGGACAGGGAACCAGATACGCAGTATTTT.